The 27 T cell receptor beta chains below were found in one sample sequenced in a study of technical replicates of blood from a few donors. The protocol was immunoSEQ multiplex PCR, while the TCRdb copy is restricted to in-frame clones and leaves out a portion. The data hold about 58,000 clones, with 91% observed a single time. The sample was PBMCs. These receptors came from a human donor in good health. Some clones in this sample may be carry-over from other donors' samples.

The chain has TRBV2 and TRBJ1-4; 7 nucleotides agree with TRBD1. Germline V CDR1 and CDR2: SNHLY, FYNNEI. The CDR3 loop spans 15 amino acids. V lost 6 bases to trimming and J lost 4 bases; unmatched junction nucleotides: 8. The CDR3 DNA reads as TGTGCCAGCAGGAACAACAGGGGCGATAATGAAAAACTGTTTTTT. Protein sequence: CASRNNRGDNEKLFF.

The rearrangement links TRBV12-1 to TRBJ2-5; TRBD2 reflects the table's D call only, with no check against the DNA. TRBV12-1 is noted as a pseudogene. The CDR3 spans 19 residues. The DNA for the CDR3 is TGTGCCAGCAGCTTACTACTACGGTCGGGCGGGATTCCGAAAGAGACCCAGTACTTC. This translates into CASSLLLRSGGIPKETQYF.

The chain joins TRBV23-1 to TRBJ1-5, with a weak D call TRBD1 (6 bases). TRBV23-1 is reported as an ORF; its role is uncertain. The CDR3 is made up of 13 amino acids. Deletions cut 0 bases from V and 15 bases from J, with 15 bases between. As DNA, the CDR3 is TGCGCCAGCAGTCAATCGACCAGGGGAGGGTGGCATTTT. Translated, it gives CASSQSTRGGWHF.

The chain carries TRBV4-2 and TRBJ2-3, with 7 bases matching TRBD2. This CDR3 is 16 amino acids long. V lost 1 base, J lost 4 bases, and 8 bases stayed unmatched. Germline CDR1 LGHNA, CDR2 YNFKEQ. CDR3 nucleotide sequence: TGTGCCAGCAGCCAAGGGGCGGGAGAGGGGTCAGATACGCAGTATTTT. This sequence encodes CASSQGAGEGSDTQYF.

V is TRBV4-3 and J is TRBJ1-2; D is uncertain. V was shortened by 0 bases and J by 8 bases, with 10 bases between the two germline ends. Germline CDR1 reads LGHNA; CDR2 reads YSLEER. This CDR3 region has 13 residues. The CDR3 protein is CASSQDLGGGYTF. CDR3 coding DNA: TGCGCCAGCAGCCAAGATCTAGGTGGCGGCTACACCTTC.

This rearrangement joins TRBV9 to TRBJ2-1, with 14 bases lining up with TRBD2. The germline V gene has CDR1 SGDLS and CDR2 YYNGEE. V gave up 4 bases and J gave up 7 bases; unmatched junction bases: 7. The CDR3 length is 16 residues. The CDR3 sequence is CASSITTSGRGNEQFF. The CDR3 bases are TGTGCCAGCAGCATAACGACTAGCGGGAGGGGTAATGAGCAGTTCTTC.

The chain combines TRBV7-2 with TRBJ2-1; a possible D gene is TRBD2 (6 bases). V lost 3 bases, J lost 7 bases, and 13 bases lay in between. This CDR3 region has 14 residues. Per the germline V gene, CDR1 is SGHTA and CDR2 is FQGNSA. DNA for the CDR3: TGTGCCAGCAGCTTGGGGGGACCTCGAAATGAGCAGTTCTTC. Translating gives CASSLGGPRNEQFF.

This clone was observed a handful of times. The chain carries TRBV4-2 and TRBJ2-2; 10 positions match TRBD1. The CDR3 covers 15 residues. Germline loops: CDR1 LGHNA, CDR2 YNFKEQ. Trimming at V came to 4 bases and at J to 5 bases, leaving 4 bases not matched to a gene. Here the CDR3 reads CASSRGTGETGELFF. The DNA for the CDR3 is TGTGCCAGCAGCCGCGGGACAGGGGAAACCGGGGAGCTGTTTTTT.

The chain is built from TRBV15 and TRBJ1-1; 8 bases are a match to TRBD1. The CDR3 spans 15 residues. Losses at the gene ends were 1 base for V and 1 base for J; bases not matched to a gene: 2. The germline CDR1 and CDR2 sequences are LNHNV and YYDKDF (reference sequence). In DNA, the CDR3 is TGTGCCACCAGCAGAGGCGGGACAGGGAACACTGAAGCTTTCTTT. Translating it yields CATSRGGTGNTEAFF.

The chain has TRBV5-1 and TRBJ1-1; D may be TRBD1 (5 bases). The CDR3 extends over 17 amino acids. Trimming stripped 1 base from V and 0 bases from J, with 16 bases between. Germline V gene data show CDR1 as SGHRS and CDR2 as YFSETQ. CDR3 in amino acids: CASSLLAGRSMNTEAFF. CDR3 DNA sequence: TGCGCCAGCAGCTTGTTGGCGGGACGTAGCATGAACACTGAAGCTTTCTTT.

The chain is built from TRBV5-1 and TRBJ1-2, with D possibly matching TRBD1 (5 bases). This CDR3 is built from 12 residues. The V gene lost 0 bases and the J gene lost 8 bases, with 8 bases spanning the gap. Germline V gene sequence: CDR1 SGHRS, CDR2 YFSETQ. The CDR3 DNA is TGCGCCAGCAGCTTGGAAGGGGCCGGCTACACCTTC. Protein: CASSLEGAGYTF. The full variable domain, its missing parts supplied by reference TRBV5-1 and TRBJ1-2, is KAGVTQTPRYLIKTRGQQVTLSCSPISGHRSVSWYQQTPGQGLQFLFEYFSETQRNKGNFPGRFSGRQFSNSRSEMNVSTLELGDSALYLCASSLEGAGYTFGSGTRLTVV.

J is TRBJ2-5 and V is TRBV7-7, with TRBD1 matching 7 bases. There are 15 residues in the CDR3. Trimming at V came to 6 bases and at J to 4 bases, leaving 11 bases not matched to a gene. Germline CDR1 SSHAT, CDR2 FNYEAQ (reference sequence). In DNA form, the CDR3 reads TGTGCCAGCAGTTCCAAGACAGGGCTCGGAGAGACCCAGTACTTC. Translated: CASSSKTGLGETQYF.

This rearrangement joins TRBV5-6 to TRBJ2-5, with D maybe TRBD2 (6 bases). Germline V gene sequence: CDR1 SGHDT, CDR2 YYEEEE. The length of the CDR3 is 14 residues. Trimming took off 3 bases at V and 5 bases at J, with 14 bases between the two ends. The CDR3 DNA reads TGTGCCAGCAGCTGGGGAGGAACGGGGGAGACCCAGTACTTC. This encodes CASSWGGTGETQYF.

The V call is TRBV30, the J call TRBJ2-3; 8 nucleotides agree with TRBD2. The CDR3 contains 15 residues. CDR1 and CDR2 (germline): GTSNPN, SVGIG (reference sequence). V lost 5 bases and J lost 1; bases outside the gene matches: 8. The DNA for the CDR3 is TGTGCCTGGGGGGGGGTAGCGGGACGCACAGATACGCAGTATTTT. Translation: CAWGGVAGRTDTQYF.

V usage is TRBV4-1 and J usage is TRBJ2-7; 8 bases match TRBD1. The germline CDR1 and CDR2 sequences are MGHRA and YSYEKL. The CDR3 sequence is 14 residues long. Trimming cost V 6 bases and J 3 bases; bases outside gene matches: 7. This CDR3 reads CASRLDRDGYEQYF. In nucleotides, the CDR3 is TGCGCCAGCAGGCTGGACAGGGATGGCTACGAGCAGTACTTC.

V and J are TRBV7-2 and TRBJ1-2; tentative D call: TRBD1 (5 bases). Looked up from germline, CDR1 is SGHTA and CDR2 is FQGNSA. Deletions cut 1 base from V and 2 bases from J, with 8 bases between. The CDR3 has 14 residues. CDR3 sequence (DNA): TGTGCCAGCAGCTTAGTGGGGCCCAACTATGGCTACACCTTC. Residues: CASSLVGPNYGYTF.

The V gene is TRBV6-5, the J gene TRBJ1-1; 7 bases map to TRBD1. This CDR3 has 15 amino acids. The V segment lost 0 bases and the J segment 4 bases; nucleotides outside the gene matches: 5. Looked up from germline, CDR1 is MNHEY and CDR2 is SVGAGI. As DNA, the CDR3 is TGTGCCAGCAGTTACTCGGCAGGGGGGACCACTGAAGCTTTCTTT. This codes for CASSYSAGGTTEAFF.

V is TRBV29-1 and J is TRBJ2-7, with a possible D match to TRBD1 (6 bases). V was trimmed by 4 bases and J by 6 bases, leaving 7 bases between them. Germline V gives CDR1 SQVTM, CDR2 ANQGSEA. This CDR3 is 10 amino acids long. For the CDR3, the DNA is TGCAGCGTTGCAGGGGTCGAGCAGTACTTC. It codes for CSVAGVEQYF.

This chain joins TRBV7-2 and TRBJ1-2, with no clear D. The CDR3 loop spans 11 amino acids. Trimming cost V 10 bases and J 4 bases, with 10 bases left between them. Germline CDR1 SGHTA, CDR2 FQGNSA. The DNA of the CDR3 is TGTGCCACCAGAGAGAGCTATGGCTACACCTTC. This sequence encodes CATRESYGYTF.

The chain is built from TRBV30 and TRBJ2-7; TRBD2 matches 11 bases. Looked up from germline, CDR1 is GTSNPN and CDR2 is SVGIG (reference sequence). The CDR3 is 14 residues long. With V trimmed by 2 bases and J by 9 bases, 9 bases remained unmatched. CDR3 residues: CAWSQLAGDLWQYF. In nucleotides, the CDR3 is TGTGCCTGGAGTCAACTAGCGGGAGATCTCTGGCAGTACTTC.

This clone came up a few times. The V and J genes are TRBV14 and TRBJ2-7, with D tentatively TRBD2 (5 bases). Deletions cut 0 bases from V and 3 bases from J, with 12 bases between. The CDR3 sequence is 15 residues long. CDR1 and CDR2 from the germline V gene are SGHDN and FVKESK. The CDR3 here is CASSQDLGVVYEQYF. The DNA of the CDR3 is TGTGCCAGCAGCCAAGACCTGGGAGTGGTCTACGAGCAGTACTTC.

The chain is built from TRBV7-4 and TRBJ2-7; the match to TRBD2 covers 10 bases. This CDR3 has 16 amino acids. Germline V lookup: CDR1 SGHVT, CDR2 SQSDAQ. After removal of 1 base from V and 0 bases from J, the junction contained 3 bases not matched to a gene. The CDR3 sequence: CASSLGTSGFSYEQYF. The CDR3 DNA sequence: TGTGCCAGCAGCTTAGGGACTAGCGGTTTCTCCTACGAGCAGTACTTC.

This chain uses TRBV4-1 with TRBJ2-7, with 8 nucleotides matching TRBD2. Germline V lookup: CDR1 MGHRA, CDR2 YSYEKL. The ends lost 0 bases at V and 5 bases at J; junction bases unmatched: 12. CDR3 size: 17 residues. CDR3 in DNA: TGCGCCAGCAGCCAAGAGGGACTGGCGGGGGGTTGGAACGAGCAGTACTTC. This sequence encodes CASSQEGLAGGWNEQYF.

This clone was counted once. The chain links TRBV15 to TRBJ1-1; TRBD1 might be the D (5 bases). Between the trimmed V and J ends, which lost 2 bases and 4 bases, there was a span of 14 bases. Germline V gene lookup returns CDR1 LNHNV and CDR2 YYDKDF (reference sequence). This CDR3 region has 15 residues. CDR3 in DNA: TGTGCCACCAGCAGACAAGAAGCAGGGTCCACTGAAGCTTTCTTT. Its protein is CATSRQEAGSTEAFF.

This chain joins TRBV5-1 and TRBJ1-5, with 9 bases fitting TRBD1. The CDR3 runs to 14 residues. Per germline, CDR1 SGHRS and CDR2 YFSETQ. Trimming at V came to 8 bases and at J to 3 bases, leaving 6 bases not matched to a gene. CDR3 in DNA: TGCGCCAGTCATACAGGGGGCCCCAATCAGCCCCAGCATTTT. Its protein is CASHTGGPNQPQHF.

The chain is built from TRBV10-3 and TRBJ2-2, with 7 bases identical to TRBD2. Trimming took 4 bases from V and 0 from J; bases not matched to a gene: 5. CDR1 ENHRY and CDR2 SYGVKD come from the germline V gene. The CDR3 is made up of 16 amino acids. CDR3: CAISVRLAANTGELFF. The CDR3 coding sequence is TGTGCCATCAGTGTCCGACTAGCAGCGAACACCGGGGAGCTGTTTTTT.

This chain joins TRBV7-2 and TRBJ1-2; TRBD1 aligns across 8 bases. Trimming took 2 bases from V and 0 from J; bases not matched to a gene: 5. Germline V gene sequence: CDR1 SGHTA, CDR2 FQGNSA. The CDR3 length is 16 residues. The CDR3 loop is CASSLLGRGPNYGYTF. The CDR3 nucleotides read TGTGCCAGCAGCTTACTAGGCAGGGGGCCTAACTATGGCTACACCTTC.